These 20 T cell receptor beta chains were all obtained from the same sample, sequenced in a study of blood T cell repertoires in COVID-19. The assay was immunoSEQ multiplex PCR, and TCRdb's table has in-frame clones only and misses some. The data hold about 150,000 clones, with around four fifths observed a single time. The sample was peripheral blood. These receptors were taken from a man between 65 and 80 years old with acute or convalescent COVID-19.

The chain couples TRBV19 to TRBJ2-6, with D tentatively TRBD2 (5 bases). Germline assignment: CDR1 LNHDA and CDR2 SQIVND (reference sequence). Trimming took 9 bases from V and 0 from J, leaving 12 bases between them. This CDR3 has 15 residues. The CDR3 DNA reads as TGTGCCAGCCGGACGGGAAGCTCTGGGGCCAACGTCCTGACTTTC. Protein product: CASRTGSSGANVLTF.

The gene calls are TRBV6-5 and TRBJ1-2; TRBD1 agrees at 8 bases. Germline V gives CDR1 MNHEY, CDR2 SVGAGI. The length of the CDR3 is 14 residues. Unmatched junction bases numbered 9, after V lost 6 bases and J lost 6 bases. CDR3 amino acids: CASRDPGGFNGYTF. CDR3 coding DNA: TGTGCCAGCAGAGACCCAGGGGGCTTCAATGGCTACACCTTC.

This sequence joins TRBV7-6 and TRBJ2-3, with D unresolved. CDR1 and CDR2 from the germline V gene are SGHVS and FNYEAQ. The germline V and J ends were trimmed by 7 bases and 2 bases, with 19 bases remaining between them. The CDR3 covers 16 residues. This CDR3 is CASNPLGGILTDTQYF. The CDR3 DNA reads as TGTGCCAGCAACCCCCTCGGCGGAATTCTCACAGATACGCAGTATTTT.

The chain joins TRBV4-1 to TRBJ2-5; possible D gene TRBD1, 6 bases. Trimming took off 4 bases at V and 4 bases at J, with 22 bases between the two ends. The CDR3 length is 17 residues. Per germline, CDR1 MGHRA and CDR2 YSYEKL. The CDR3 loop reads CASSPNGVTGSGETQYF. The DNA of the CDR3 is TGCGCCAGCAGCCCGAATGGGGTCACAGGGTCGGGAGAGACCCAGTACTTC.

The V and J genes are TRBV6-2 or TRBV6-3 and TRBJ2-5, with TRBD1 identical over 12 bases. Per germline, CDR1 MNHEY and CDR2 SVGEGT. V gave up 2 bases and J gave up 5 bases; unmatched junction bases: 15. CDR3 length equals 19 residues. The CDR3 DNA is TGTGCCAGCAGTTACCGAACCCACCGGGACAGGGGGCGCCGCGAGACCCAGTACTTC. Its translation: CASSYRTHRDRGRRETQYF.

The chain recombines TRBV3-1 (or the pseudogene TRBV3-2) with TRBJ2-1; 7 bases agree with TRBD2. The CDR3 contains 16 residues. Unmatched junction bases numbered 9, after V lost 4 bases and J lost 3 bases. CDR1 is LGHDT and CDR2 is YNNKEL in the germline V gene (reference sequence). CDR3 nucleotides: TGTGCCAGCAGCCTACAGTCGGGGGGAAGCTACAATGAGCAGTTCTTC. Its translation: CASSLQSGGSYNEQFF.

J is TRBJ2-3 and V is TRBV7-3; 7 bases line up with TRBD2. Germline CDR1 SGHTA, CDR2 FQGTGA. V lost 4 bases to trimming and J lost 2 bases; unmatched junction nucleotides: 6. This CDR3 contains 15 residues. The CDR3 sequence: CASSSSGRATDTQYF. The CDR3 DNA reads as TGTGCCAGCAGCTCGTCAGGGAGGGCCACAGATACGCAGTATTTT.

This chain links TRBV28 with TRBJ1-2; D ambiguous. Trimming took 10 bases from V and 0 from J, leaving 12 bases between them. Germline lookup yields CDR1 MDHEN and CDR2 SYDVKM. The CDR3 contains 13 residues. DNA of the CDR3: TGTGCCATCCAGGAACCTCCTAACTATGGCTACACCTTC. It codes for CAIQEPPNYGYTF.

The rearrangement links TRBV25-1 to TRBJ2-2; the D gene is possibly TRBD2 (6 bases). Per the germline V gene, CDR1 is MGHDK and CDR2 is SYGVNS. The CDR3 contains 15 residues. V was trimmed by 9 bases and J by 4 bases, leaving 18 bases between them. CDR3 region: CASLGPGGSTGELFF. The CDR3 nucleotides are TGTGCCAGTCTAGGGCCCGGAGGGAGCACCGGGGAGCTGTTTTTT.

This clone was counted a single time. This sequence joins TRBV28 and TRBJ1-1; D perhaps matches TRBD1 (5 bases). From germline, CDR1 is MDHEN and CDR2 SYDVKM. The CDR3 is 15 amino acids. V lost 4 bases and J 0 bases, leaving 12 bases between the germline ends. CDR3 protein: CASSSAGLLNTEAFF. CDR3 DNA: TGTGCCAGCAGTTCCGCAGGGCTACTGAACACTGAAGCTTTCTTT.

The rearrangement joins TRBV7-6 to TRBJ2-3; the match to TRBD2 covers 10 bases. The CDR3 length is 15 residues. V gave up 2 bases and J gave up 4 bases; unmatched junction bases: 3. CDR1 and CDR2 from the germline V gene are SGHVS and FNYEAQ. CDR3 protein: CASSLRTSGADTQYF. Here the CDR3 DNA reads TGTGCCAGCAGCTTACGTACTAGCGGGGCAGATACGCAGTATTTT.

The chain links TRBV2 to TRBJ1-5; the D is unclear. This CDR3 spans 12 amino acids. The V end lost 7 bases, the J end lost 2 bases, and 6 bases lay between the germline ends. The V gene's germline CDR1 is SNHLY and CDR2 FYNNEI. CDR3 DNA sequence: TGTGCCAGCACGCGCGGCAATCAGCCCCAGCATTTT. This codes for CASTRGNQPQHF.

There are a few counts of this clone. This chain joins TRBV5-1 and TRBJ1-4; perhaps TRBD1 as D (5 bases). Germline-derived CDR1 and CDR2 are SGHRS and YFSETQ. Trimming took 0 bases from V and 5 from J, leaving 17 bases between them. The CDR3 runs to 17 residues. CDR3 region: CASSLERSGLLNEKLFF. CDR3 bases: TGCGCCAGCAGCTTGGAACGTTCGGGACTACTAAATGAAAAACTGTTTTTT.

The chain couples TRBV16 to TRBJ1-6; D perhaps matches TRBD1 (6 bases). Deletions cut 4 bases from V and 10 bases from J, with 17 bases between. Germline CDR1 reads KGHSY; CDR2 reads FQNENV. The CDR3 runs to 15 residues. CDR3 nucleotides: TGTGCCAGCAGCCTCTCTTCGGCAGGGGCCTCACCCCTCCACTTT. It translates to CASSLSSAGASPLHF. Filled out from reference TRBV16 and TRBJ1-6, the complete variable domain reads GEEVAQTPKHLVRGEGQKAKLYCAPIKGHSYVFWYQQVLKNEFKFLISFQNENVFDETGMPKERFSAKCLPNSPCSLEIQATKLEDSAVYFCASSLSSAGASPLHFGNGTRLTVT.

The CDR3 reads CASRLYNEQFF. The DNA for the CDR3 is TGTGCCAGCAGACTGTATAATGAGCAGTTCTTC. This chain connects TRBV3-1 (or the pseudogene TRBV3-2) to TRBJ2-1, with no clear D. Germline V CDR1 and CDR2: LGHDT, YNNKEL (reference sequence). The CDR3 is 11 residues long. V was trimmed by 6 bases and J by 7 bases, leaving 7 bases between them.

The gene calls are TRBV6-6 and TRBJ1-5, with 8 bases that match TRBD1. Germline V lookup: CDR1 MNHNY, CDR2 SVGAGI (reference sequence). The V and J ends lost 2 bases and 3 bases, in that order; junction bases with no gene match: 3. The CDR3 consists of 15 residues. CDR3 sequence (DNA): TGTGCCAGCAGTTACGAACAGGGGGACAATCAGCCCCAGCATTTT. This gives the protein CASSYEQGDNQPQHF.

The J gene is TRBJ2-7, the V gene TRBV10-3; 8 nucleotides agree with TRBD2. Germline V gene sequence: CDR1 ENHRY, CDR2 SYGVKD. V trimming: 0 bases; J trimming: 0 bases; junction bases outside the gene matches: 4. CDR3 length: 16 residues. The CDR3, as DNA: TGTGCCATCAGTGAGTCGGGCGGGAGGAGCTCCTACGAGCAGTACTTC. The encoded protein is CAISESGGRSSYEQYF.

The chain uses TRBV19 and TRBJ2-3, with a possible D match to TRBD1 (6 bases). The CDR3 loop spans 15 amino acids. Germline CDR1 reads LNHDA; CDR2 reads SQIVND (reference sequence). The V gene lost 5 bases and the J gene lost 6 bases, with 18 bases spanning the gap. CDR3 DNA: TGTGCCAGTAGTCGTCCGGGACACCCCGGGGATACGCAGTATTTT. Protein product: CASSRPGHPGDTQYF.

The chain combines TRBV5-1 with TRBJ2-7, with 7 bases that match TRBD1. V lost 4 bases, J lost 6 bases, and 7 bases stayed unmatched. Germline assignment: CDR1 SGHRS and CDR2 YFSETQ. CDR3 length: 13 residues. CDR3 sequence (DNA): TGCGCCAGCAGCGCCTCGACAGGGTTCGAGCAGTACTTC. Protein product: CASSASTGFEQYF.

This clone has a single count. V gene TRBV9 combines with J gene TRBJ1-6; the D gene is possibly TRBD1 (5 bases). The V gene's germline CDR1 is SGDLS and CDR2 YYNGEE. The V end lost 0 bases, the J end lost 7 bases, and 5 bases lay between the germline ends. CDR3 length equals 13 residues. The CDR3, as DNA: TGTGCCAGCAGCGTAGGGGGCAATTCACCCCTCCACTTT. It specifies CASSVGGNSPLHF.